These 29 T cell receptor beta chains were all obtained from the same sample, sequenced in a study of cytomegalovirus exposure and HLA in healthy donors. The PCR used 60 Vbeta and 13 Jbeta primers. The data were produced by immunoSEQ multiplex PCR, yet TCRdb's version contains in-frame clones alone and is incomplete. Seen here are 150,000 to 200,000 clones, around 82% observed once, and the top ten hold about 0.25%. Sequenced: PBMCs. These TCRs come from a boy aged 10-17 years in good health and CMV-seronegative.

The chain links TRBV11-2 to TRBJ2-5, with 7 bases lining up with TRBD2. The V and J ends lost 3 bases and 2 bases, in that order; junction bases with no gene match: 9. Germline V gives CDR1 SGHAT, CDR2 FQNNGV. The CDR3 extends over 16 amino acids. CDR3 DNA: TGTGCCAGCAGCTTCGGTGCTAGCGGTATTCAAGAGACCCAGTACTTC. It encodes CASSFGASGIQETQYF.

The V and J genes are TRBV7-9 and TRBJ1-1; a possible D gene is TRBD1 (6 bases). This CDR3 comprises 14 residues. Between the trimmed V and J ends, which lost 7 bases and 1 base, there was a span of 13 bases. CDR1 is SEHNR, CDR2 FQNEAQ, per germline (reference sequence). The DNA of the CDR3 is TGTGCCAGCATCAAGATACAGGGGAACACTGAAGCTTTCTTT. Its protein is CASIKIQGNTEAFF. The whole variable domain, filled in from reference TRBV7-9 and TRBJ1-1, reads DTGVSQNPRHKITKRGQNVTFRCDPISEHNRLYWYRQTLGQGPEFLTYFQNEAQLEKSRLLSDRFSAERPKGSFSTLEIQRTEQGDSAMYLCASIKIQGNTEAFFGQGTRLTVV.

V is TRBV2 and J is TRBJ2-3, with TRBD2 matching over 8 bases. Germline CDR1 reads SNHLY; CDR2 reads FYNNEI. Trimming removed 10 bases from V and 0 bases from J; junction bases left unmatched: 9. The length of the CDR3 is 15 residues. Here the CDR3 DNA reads TGTGCCAATAAACTTAGCGGGGCTAGCACAGATACGCAGTATTTT. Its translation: CANKLSGASTDTQYF.

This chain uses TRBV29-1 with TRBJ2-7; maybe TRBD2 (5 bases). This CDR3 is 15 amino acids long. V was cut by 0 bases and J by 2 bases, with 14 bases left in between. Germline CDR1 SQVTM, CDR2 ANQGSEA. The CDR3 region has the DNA TGCAGCGTTGAAGATCGGAGGTCGACGCCCTACGAGCAGTACTTC. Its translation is CSVEDRRSTPYEQYF.

The CDR3 spells CASSLAAGFGAFF. CDR3 sequence (DNA): TGTGCCAGCAGCCTAGCAGCCGGCTTTGGAGCTTTCTTT. This chain joins TRBV7-3 and TRBJ1-1; D unclear. Looked up from germline, CDR1 is SGHTA and CDR2 is FQGTGA. The CDR3 sequence is 13 residues long. The V end was cut by 5 bases, the J end by 10 bases, with 17 bases between.

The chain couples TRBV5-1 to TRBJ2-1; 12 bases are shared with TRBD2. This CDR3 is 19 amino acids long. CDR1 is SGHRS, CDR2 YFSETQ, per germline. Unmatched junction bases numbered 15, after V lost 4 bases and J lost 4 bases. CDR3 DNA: TGCGCCAGCAGCCCAGGGCTAGCGGGAGGGGGCGTCGGGTACAATGAGCAGTTCTTC. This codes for CASSPGLAGGGVGYNEQFF.

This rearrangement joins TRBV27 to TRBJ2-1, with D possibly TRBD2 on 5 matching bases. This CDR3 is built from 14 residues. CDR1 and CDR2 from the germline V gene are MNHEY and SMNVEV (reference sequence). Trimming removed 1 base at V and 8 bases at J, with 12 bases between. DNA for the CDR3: TGTGCCAGCAGTTTATTAGAGGGTACCCATGAGCAGTTCTTC. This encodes CASSLLEGTHEQFF.

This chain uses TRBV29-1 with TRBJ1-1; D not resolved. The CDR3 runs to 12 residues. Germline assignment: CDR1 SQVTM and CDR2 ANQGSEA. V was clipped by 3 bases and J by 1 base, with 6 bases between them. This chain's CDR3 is CSVEGRNTEAFF. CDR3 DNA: TGCAGCGTTGAGGGGAGGAACACTGAAGCTTTCTTT.

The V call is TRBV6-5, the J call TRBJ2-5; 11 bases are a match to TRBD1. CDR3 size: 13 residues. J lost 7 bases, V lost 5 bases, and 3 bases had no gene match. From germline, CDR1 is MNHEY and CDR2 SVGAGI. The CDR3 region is CASSPGQGVTQYF. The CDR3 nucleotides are TGTGCCAGCAGTCCGGGACAGGGGGTGACCCAGTACTTC.

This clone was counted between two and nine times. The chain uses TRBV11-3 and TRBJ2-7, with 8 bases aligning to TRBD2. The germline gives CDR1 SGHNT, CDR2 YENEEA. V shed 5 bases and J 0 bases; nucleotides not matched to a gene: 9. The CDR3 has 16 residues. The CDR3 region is CASSQGSSGPSYEQYF. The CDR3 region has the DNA TGTGCCAGCAGCCAGGGGTCTAGCGGGCCCTCCTACGAGCAGTACTTC.

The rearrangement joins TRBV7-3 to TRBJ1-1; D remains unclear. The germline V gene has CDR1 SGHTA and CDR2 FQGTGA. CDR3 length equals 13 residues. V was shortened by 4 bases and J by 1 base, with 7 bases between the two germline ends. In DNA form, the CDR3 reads TGTGCCAGCAGCTATACGGGGAACACTGAAGCTTTCTTT. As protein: CASSYTGNTEAFF.

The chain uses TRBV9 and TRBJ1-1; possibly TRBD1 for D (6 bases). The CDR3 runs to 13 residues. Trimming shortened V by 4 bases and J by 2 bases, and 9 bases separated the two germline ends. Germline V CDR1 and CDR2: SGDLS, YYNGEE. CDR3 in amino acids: CASSPGVNTEAFF. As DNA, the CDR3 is TGTGCCAGCAGCCCAGGGGTTAACACTGAAGCTTTCTTT.

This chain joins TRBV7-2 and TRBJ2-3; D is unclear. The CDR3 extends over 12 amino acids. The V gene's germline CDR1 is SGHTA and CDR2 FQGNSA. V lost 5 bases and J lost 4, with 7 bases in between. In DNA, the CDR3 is TGTGCCAGCAGCCCCCCCGCAGATACGCAGTATTTT. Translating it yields CASSPPADTQYF.

The DNA of the CDR3 is TGTGCCAGCAGCCGCGGACAGGCGGCCTACAATGAGCAGTTCTTC. Translated: CASSRGQAAYNEQFF. V usage is TRBV5-8 and J usage is TRBJ2-1, with 7 bases aligning to TRBD1. Trimming at V came to 4 bases and at J to 2 bases, leaving 6 bases not matched to a gene. Germline V gives CDR1 SGHTS, CDR2 YDEGEE. The CDR3 spans 15 residues.

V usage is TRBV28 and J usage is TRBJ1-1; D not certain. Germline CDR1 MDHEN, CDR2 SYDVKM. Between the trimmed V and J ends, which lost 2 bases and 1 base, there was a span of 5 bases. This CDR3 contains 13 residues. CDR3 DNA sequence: TGTGCCAGCAGTTTACGGGGGAACACTGAAGCTTTCTTT. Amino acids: CASSLRGNTEAFF.

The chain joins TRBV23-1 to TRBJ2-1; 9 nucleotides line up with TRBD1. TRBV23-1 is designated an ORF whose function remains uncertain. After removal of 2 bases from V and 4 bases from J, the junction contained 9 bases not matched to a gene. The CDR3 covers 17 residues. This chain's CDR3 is CASSQGGQGQGYNEQFF. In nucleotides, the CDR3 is TGCGCCAGCAGTCAAGGAGGGCAGGGACAGGGTTACAATGAGCAGTTCTTC.

The CDR3 sequence: CASSALGLAGGNEQFF. The CDR3 bases are TGTGCCAGCAGCGCACTGGGACTAGCGGGAGGAAATGAGCAGTTCTTC. The rearrangement joins TRBV5-4 to TRBJ2-1; 15 bases are a match to TRBD2. This CDR3 has 16 amino acids. V shed 4 bases and J 7 bases; nucleotides not matched to a gene: 6. Per germline, CDR1 SGHNT and CDR2 YYREEE (reference sequence). Full variable domain (remainder filled in from reference TRBV5-4 and TRBJ2-1): ETGVTQSPTHLIKTRGQQVTLRCSSQSGHNTVSWYQQALGQGPQFIFQYYREEENGRGNFPPRFSGLQFPNYSSELNVNALELDDSALYLCASSALGLAGGNEQFFGPGTRLTVL.

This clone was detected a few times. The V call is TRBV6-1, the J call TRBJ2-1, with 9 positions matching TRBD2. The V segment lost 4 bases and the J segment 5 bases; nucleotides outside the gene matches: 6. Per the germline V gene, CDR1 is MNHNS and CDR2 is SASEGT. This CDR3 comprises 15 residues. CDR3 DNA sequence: TGTGCCAGCAGTGTCTCAGCGGGGGGAAACAATGAGCAGTTCTTC. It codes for CASSVSAGGNNEQFF.

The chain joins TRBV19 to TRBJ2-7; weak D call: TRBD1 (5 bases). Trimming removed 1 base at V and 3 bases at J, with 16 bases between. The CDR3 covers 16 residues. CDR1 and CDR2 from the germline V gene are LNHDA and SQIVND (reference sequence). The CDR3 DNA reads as TGTGCCAGTAGTATAGGGACCCCACCAGGGATCTACGAGCAGTACTTC. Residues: CASSIGTPPGIYEQYF.

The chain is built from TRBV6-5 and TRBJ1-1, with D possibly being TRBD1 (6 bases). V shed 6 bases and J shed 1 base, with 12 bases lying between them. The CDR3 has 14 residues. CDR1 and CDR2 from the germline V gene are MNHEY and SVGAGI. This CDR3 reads CASSRGTSNTEAFF. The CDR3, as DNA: TGTGCCAGCAGCAGGGGAACTTCGAACACTGAAGCTTTCTTT.

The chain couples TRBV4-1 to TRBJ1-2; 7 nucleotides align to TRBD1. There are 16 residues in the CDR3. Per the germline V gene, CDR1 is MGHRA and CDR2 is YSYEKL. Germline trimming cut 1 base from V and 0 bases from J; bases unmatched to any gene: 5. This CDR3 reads CASSQVLGTANYGYTF. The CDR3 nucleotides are TGCGCCAGCAGCCAAGTCCTGGGGACAGCTAACTATGGCTACACCTTC.

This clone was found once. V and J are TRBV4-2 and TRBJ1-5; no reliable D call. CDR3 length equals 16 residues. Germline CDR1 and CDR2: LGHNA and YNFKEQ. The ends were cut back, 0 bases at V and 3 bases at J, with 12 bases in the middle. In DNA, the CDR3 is TGTGCCAGCAGCCAAGATATGGAACAGATCAATCAGCCCCAGCATTTT. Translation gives CASSQDMEQINQPQHF.

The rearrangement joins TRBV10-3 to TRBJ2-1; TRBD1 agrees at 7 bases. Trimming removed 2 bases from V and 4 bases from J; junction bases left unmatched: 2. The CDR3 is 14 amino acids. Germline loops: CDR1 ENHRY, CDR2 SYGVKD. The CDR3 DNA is TGTGCCATCAGTGAGCCGACAGGGTACAATGAGCAGTTCTTC. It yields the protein CAISEPTGYNEQFF.

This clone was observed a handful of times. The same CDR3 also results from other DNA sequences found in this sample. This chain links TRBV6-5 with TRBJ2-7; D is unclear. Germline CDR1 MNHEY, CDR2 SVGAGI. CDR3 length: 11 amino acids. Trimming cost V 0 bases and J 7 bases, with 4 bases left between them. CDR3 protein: CASSYSGEQYF. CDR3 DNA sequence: TGTGCCAGCAGTTACTCCGGGGAGCAGTACTTC.

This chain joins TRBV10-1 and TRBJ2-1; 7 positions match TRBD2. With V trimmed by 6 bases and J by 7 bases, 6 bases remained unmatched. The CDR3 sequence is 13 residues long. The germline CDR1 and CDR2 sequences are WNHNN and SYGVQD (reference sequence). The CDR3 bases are TGCGCCAGCAGCCCCGGACTAGTAAATGAGCAGTTCTTC. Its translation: CASSPGLVNEQFF.

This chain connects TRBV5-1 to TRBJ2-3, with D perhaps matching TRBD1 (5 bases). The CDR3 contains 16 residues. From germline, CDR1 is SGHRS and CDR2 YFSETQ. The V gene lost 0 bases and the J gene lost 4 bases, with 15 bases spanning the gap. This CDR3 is CASSLESNSQADTQYF. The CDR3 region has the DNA TGCGCCAGCAGCTTGGAATCGAACTCACAGGCAGATACGCAGTATTTT.

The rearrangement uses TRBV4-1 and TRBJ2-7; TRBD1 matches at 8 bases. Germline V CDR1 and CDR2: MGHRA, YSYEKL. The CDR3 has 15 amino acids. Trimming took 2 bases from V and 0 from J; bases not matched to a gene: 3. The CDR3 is CASSQPTGGSYEQYF. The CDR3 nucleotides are TGCGCCAGCAGCCAACCCACAGGGGGCTCCTACGAGCAGTACTTC.

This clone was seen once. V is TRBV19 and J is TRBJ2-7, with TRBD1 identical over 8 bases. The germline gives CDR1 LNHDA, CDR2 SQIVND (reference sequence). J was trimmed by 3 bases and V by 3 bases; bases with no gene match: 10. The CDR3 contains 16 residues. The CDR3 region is CASSISATGAGYEQYF. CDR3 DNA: TGTGCCAGTAGTATTTCCGCGACAGGGGCGGGCTACGAGCAGTACTTC.

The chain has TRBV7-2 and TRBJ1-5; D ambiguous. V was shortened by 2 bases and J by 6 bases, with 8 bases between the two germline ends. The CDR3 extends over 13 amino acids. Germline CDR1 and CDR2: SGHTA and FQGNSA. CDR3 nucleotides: TGTGCCAGCAGCTTAACCAGGTCTCAGCCCCAGCATTTT. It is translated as CASSLTRSQPQHF. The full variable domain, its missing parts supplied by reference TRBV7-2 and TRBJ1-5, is GAGVSQSPSNKVTEKGKDVELRCDPISGHTALYWYRQSLGQGLEFLIYFQGNSAPDKSGLPSDRFSAERTGGSVSTLTIQRTQQEDSAVYLCASSLTRSQPQHFGDGTRLSIL.